The clone carrying this T cell receptor beta chain turned up a few times. During its preparation, the TCRbeta library received unique molecular identifiers. One entry per CDR3 protein results from TCRdb running MiXCR on the PCR reads. The table records about 830,000 distinct CDR3 sequences, 16% of them present only once. This specimen comes from a study of T-cell reconstitution after alpha-beta-depleted transplantation in children. V gave up 0 bases and J gave up 1 base, with 10 bases separating them. The CDR3 is 15 residues long. Germline V lookup: CDR1 LGHDT, CDR2 YNNKEL (reference sequence). The sequencing used PBMCs, mostly from graft donor cells, collected 360 days after TCRalphabeta/CD19-depleted stem cell transplant. The chain carries TRBV3-1 and TRBJ2-7; weak D call: TRBD2 (5 bases). The origin of this receptor is a male patient under 18 who had a stem cell transplant for acute lymphoblastic leukemia, so the T cells may come from the graft donor. In nucleotides, the CDR3 is TGTGCCAGCAGCCAAGATGATCGGGATTCCTACGAGCAGTACTTC. This sequence encodes CASSQDDRDSYEQYF.